The present entry profiles one TCR beta chain with its context. What it recognizes is unknown. These data originate in a study of Siglec-9 on CD8 T cells in melanoma. Clones were sequenced by immunoSEQ multiplex PCR, and TCRdb holds only the in-frame ones, with some missing. The sample carries roughly 35,000 clones, around 82% recorded once. Study observations and caveats: In melanoma tumors, a Siglec-9-marked effector memory CD8+ subset reportedly appeared to accumulate.

Trimming left V 4 bases short and J 7 bases short, with 25 bases between. The germline gives CDR1 SEHNR, CDR2 FQNEAQ (reference sequence). The CDR3 runs to 18 residues. The chain recombines TRBV7-9 with TRBJ2-2; D is perhaps TRBD1 (6 bases). The TCR comes from a human donor in good health. Sequences were obtained from Siglec-9- CD8+ T cells sorted from blood. This CDR3 is CASSSSRPTGKWGGELFF. The CDR3 DNA reads as TGTGCCAGCAGCTCCTCAAGGCCAACAGGGAAGTGGGGCGGGGAGCTGTTTTTT.